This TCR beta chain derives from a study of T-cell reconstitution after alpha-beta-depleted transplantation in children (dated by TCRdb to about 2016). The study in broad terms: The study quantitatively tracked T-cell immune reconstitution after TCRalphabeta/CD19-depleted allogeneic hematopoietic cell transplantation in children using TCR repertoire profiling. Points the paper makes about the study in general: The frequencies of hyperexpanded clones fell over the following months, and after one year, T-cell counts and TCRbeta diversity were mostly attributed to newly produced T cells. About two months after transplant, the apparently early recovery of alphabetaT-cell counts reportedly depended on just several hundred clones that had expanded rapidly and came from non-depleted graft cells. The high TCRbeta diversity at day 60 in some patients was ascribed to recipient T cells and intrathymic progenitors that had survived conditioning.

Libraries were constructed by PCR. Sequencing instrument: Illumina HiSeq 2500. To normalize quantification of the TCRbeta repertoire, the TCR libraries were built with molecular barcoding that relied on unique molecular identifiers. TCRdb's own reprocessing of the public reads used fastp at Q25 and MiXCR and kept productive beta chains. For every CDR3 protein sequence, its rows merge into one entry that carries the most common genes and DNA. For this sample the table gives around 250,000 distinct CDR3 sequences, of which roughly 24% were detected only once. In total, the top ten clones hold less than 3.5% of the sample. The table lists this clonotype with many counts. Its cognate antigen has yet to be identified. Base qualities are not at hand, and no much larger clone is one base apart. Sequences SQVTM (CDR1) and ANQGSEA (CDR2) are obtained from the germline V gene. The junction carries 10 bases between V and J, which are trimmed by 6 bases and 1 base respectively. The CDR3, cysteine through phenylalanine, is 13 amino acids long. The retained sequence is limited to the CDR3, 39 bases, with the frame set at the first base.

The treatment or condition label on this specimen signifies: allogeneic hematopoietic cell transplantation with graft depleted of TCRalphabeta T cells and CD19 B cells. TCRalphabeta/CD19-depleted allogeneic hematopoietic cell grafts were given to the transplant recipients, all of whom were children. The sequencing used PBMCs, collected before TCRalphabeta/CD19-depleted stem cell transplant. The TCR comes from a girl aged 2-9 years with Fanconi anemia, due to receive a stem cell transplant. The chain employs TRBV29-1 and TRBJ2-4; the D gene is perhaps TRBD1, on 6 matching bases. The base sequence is TGCAGCGTCACCGACAGGGCCAAAAACATTCAGTACTTC. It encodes CSVTDRAKNIQYF.